This TCR beta chain was sequenced in a study of blood T cell repertoires in COVID-19. This CDR3 is built from 16 residues. Germline CDR1 is LGHNA and CDR2 is YSLEER. The trim removed 5 bases at V and 2 bases at J, leaving 9 bases unmatched. Study processing details: Quantification of nucleated cells was approximated via reference gene primer amplification. Profiling relied on immunoSEQ multiplex PCR, and the TCRdb table lists in-frame clones only, not all of them. That table supplies the V and J calls and clone size; D and trimming were determined from the DNA. The sample contains around 59,000 clones, about nine tenths of which appear only once.

This rearrangement joins TRBV4-3 to TRBJ2-7; 10 positions match TRBD1. The sequence was collected from a man between 60 and 70 years old with acute or convalescent COVID-19. The sequenced sample was peripheral blood. The CDR3 sequence: CASSYSGTGETYEQYF. CDR3 DNA: TGCGCCAGCAGCTATTCCGGGACAGGGGAAACCTACGAGCAGTACTTC.